These 28 T cell receptor beta chains were all obtained from the same sample, sequenced in a study of blood T cell repertoires in COVID-19. Method: immunoSEQ multiplex PCR; TCRdb's copy keeps in-frame clones and lacks some. This sample yields 220,000 or so clones, of which around 90% are seen a single time; roughly 16% belongs to the top ten. The sample was PBMCs or T cells enriched from blood (not recorded which). These receptors were taken from a man aged 25 to 40 who had been exposed to COVID-19.

The chain couples TRBV2 to TRBJ1-5, with a possible D match to TRBD1 (5 bases). V lost 0 bases to trimming and J lost 2 bases, with 14 bases between them. The CDR3 consists of 17 residues. Per the germline V gene, CDR1 is SNHLY and CDR2 is FYNNEI. DNA of the CDR3: TGTGCCAGCAGTGAAGCCCAGGGTGGGGTTGGCAATCAGCCCCAGCATTTT. This translates into CASSEAQGGVGNQPQHF.

The chain links TRBV18 to TRBJ1-1, with D possibly being TRBD1 (5 bases). V was shortened by 4 bases and J by 5 bases, with 14 bases between the two germline ends. The CDR3 has 14 amino acids. The germline gives CDR1 KGHSH, CDR2 LQKENI. The CDR3 nucleotides are TGTGCCAGCTCACTTCCGGCAGGGTGGACTGAAGCTTTCTTT. Translating gives CASSLPAGWTEAFF.

The chain couples TRBV2 to TRBJ1-1; 7 nucleotides agree with TRBD1. The CDR3 is made up of 13 amino acids. Germline V gene lookup returns CDR1 SNHLY and CDR2 FYNNEI. V trimming: 8 bases; J trimming: 6 bases; junction bases outside the gene matches: 9. The DNA for the CDR3 is TGTGCCAGCTACCGGGACAGAAAACCTGAAGCTTTCTTT. This translates into CASYRDRKPEAFF.

The V and J genes are TRBV4-1 and TRBJ1-5; D gene uncertain. Germline V CDR1 and CDR2: MGHRA, YSYEKL. V lost 1 base, J lost 5 bases, and 6 bases lay in between. This CDR3 contains 13 residues. The CDR3 loop reads CASSQVRDQPQHF. The CDR3 DNA reads as TGCGCCAGCAGCCAAGTGAGGGATCAGCCCCAGCATTTT.

This rearrangement joins TRBV18 to TRBJ2-3; TRBD1 agrees at 8 bases. Trimming cost V 5 bases and J 7 bases; bases outside gene matches: 11. This CDR3 has 15 residues. In germline, CDR1 is KGHSH, CDR2 LQKENI. The CDR3 loop is CASSFDRGALNTQYF. CDR3 DNA: TGTGCCAGCTCATTTGACAGGGGTGCTTTAAATACGCAGTATTTT. Variable domain in full (rest from reference TRBV18 and TRBJ2-3): NAGVMQNPRHLVRRRGQEARLRCSPMKGHSHVYWYRQLPEEGLKFMVYLQKENIIDESGMPKERFSAEFPKEGPSILRIQQVVRGDSAAYFCASSFDRGALNTQYFGPGTRLTVL.

V gene TRBV15 combines with J gene TRBJ2-1, with 7 bases that match TRBD2. The J segment lost 5 bases and the V segment lost 6 bases, leaving 10 bases of the junction unmatched. CDR1 and CDR2 from the germline V gene are LNHNV and YYDKDF (reference sequence). CDR3 size: 15 residues. CDR3 coding DNA: TGTGCCACCAGTTCTTCCGGGACTATTAACAATGAGCAGTTCTTC. Translating it yields CATSSSGTINNEQFF.

The chain carries TRBV10-1 and TRBJ2-3, with D tentatively TRBD2 (7 bases). CDR1 is WNHNN and CDR2 is SYGVQD in the germline V gene (reference sequence). The CDR3 has 17 amino acids. V lost 0 bases to trimming and J lost 1 base, with 14 bases between them. The CDR3 reads CASSESLGGQGTDTQYF. The CDR3 nucleotides read TGCGCCAGCAGTGAGTCCTTGGGGGGGCAGGGCACAGATACGCAGTATTTT.

V is TRBV4-2 and J is TRBJ2-5; the match to TRBD2 covers 13 bases. Germline lookup yields CDR1 LGHNA and CDR2 YNFKEQ. CDR3 length: 16 residues. Trimming took 2 bases from V and 4 from J; bases not matched to a gene: 4. The CDR3 DNA is TGTGCCAGCAGCCAAACTAGCGGGGGGGATCGAGAGACCCAGTACTTC. Amino acid sequence: CASSQTSGGDRETQYF.

This sequence joins TRBV19 and TRBJ1-5; no firm D call. The germline gives CDR1 LNHDA, CDR2 SQIVND (reference sequence). This CDR3 contains 15 residues. Trimming stripped 2 bases from V and 6 bases from J, with 14 bases between. The CDR3 bases are TGTGCCAGTAGTATACACAACCTAGGTGGTCAGCCCCAGCATTTT. It is translated as CASSIHNLGGQPQHF.

The chain carries TRBV2 and TRBJ1-1, with 7 nucleotides matching TRBD1. The V gene's germline CDR1 is SNHLY and CDR2 FYNNEI. The CDR3 totals 12 residues. V was clipped by 5 bases and J by 11 bases; unmatched bases: 8. The CDR3 region has the DNA TGTGCCAGCAGTTCCATCAGGGGGGACGCTTTCTTT. It translates to CASSSIRGDAFF.

The chain recombines TRBV6-2 or TRBV6-3 with TRBJ2-7, with D perhaps matching TRBD1 (5 bases). The CDR3 covers 14 residues. The germline V and J ends were trimmed by 5 bases and 4 bases, with 15 bases remaining between them. CDR1 and CDR2 from the germline V gene are MNHEY and SVGEGT. The CDR3 coding sequence is TGTGCCAGCAGTCCGGCCGACAGAATTTACGAGCAGTACTTC. Protein: CASSPADRIYEQYF.

V gene TRBV6-5 combines with J gene TRBJ1-1; TRBD1 aligns across 9 bases. CDR3 length: 15 residues. After removal of 6 bases from V and 2 bases from J, the junction contained 7 bases not matched to a gene. Germline V gives CDR1 MNHEY, CDR2 SVGAGI. The CDR3 nucleotides read TGTGCCAGCAGCAGGGGGACAGGGCCTAACACTGAAGCTTTCTTT. Its translation: CASSRGTGPNTEAFF.

The genes are TRBV19 and TRBJ1-1; 7 nucleotides match TRBD1. The trim removed 3 bases at V and 3 bases at J, leaving 10 bases unmatched. The germline V gene encodes CDR1 LNHDA and CDR2 SQIVND (reference sequence). The CDR3 is made up of 16 amino acids. CDR3 in amino acids: CASSIPTTGLYTEAFF. CDR3 nucleotide sequence: TGTGCCAGTAGTATCCCCACGACAGGGTTATACACTGAAGCTTTCTTT.

The J gene is TRBJ2-3, the V gene TRBV13, with 8 bases matching TRBD2. The CDR3 covers 18 residues. The germline gives CDR1 PRHDT, CDR2 FYEKMQ (reference sequence). Losses at the gene ends were 5 bases for V and 0 bases for J; bases not matched to a gene: 13. Here the CDR3 DNA reads TGTGCCAGCAGCGTGGGGGGGGAGCGGGGGCACAGCACAGATACGCAGTATTTT. Translating it yields CASSVGGERGHSTDTQYF.

V usage is TRBV12-5 and J usage is TRBJ1-2; 9 nucleotides agree with TRBD1. The J segment lost 5 bases and the V segment lost 3 bases, leaving 10 bases of the junction unmatched. The CDR3 loop spans 16 amino acids. In germline, CDR1 is LGHNT, CDR2 FRNRAP. The CDR3 loop reads CASGLGTGTALYGYTF. CDR3 coding DNA: TGTGCTAGTGGTTTAGGGACAGGGACCGCCCTATATGGCTACACCTTC. The whole variable domain, filled in from reference TRBV12-5 and TRBJ1-2, reads DARVTQTPRHKVTEMGQEVTMRCQPILGHNTVFWYRQTMMQGLELLAYFRNRAPLDDSGMPKDRFSAEMPDATLATLKIQPSEPRDSAVYFCASGLGTGTALYGYTFGSGTRLTVV.

The chain uses TRBV6-2 or TRBV6-3 and TRBJ1-5; D uncertain. CDR3 length: 13 amino acids. The germline CDR1 and CDR2 sequences are MNHEY and SVGEGT. Trimming left V 2 bases short and J 4 bases short, with 6 bases between. CDR3 residues: CASSYKENQPQHF. The CDR3 bases are TGTGCCAGCAGTTACAAAGAGAATCAGCCCCAGCATTTT.

The chain links TRBV3-1 (or the pseudogene TRBV3-2) to TRBJ2-3; a weak D match, TRBD1 (6 bases). The germline V gene encodes CDR1 LGHDT and CDR2 YNNKEL (reference sequence). V dropped 0 bases and J dropped 0 bases, with 10 bases sitting between them. This CDR3 is 16 amino acids long. The CDR3 region is CASSQDEGQSTDTQYF. The CDR3 bases are TGTGCCAGCAGCCAAGATGAGGGACAAAGCACAGATACGCAGTATTTT.

The chain employs TRBV7-3 and TRBJ2-7; 11 nucleotides align to TRBD1. The CDR3 length is 14 residues. Germline V gives CDR1 SGHTA, CDR2 FQGTGA. Unmatched junction bases numbered 4, after V lost 3 bases and J lost 6 bases. The DNA of the CDR3 is TGTGCCAGCAGCTTCGGACAGGGGGCGACCGAGCAGTACTTC. Translation gives CASSFGQGATEQYF.

The V call is TRBV9, the J call TRBJ2-3, with a possible D match to TRBD1 (6 bases). V shed 1 base and J shed 0 bases, with 9 bases lying between them. Germline V gene lookup returns CDR1 SGDLS and CDR2 YYNGEE. The CDR3 extends over 15 amino acids. In nucleotides, the CDR3 is TGTGCCAGCAGCGTAACAGGGTCTAGCACAGATACGCAGTATTTT. Protein: CASSVTGSSTDTQYF.

This chain connects TRBV6-5 to TRBJ2-5; 8 nucleotides match TRBD2. CDR1 is MNHEY, CDR2 SVGAGI, per germline. The CDR3 is made up of 15 amino acids. V shed 2 bases and J 9 bases; nucleotides not matched to a gene: 11. The CDR3 DNA reads as TGTGCCAGCAGTTACACTGCCAGCGGGGGCCAGGCCCAGTACTTC. This gives the protein CASSYTASGGQAQYF.

V is TRBV7-2 and J is TRBJ2-1; D perhaps matches TRBD2 (6 bases). This CDR3 contains 13 residues. Trimming pared 6 bases from V and 10 bases from J, leaving 16 bases between. Germline V gene data show CDR1 as SGHTA and CDR2 as FQGNSA. CDR3 loop: CASRPVGGEEQFF. The CDR3 nucleotides read TGTGCCAGCAGACCAGTGGGAGGAGAAGAGCAGTTCTTC.

The rearrangement uses TRBV28 and TRBJ1-1; D may be TRBD1 (5 bases). The germline CDR1 and CDR2 sequences are MDHEN and SYDVKM. Trimming cost V 5 bases and J 4 bases, with 8 bases left between them. There are 12 residues in the CDR3. The CDR3 DNA reads TGTGCCAGCAGTCTAGGGGTCACTGAAGCTTTCTTT. Its protein product is CASSLGVTEAFF. The full variable domain, its missing parts supplied by reference TRBV28 and TRBJ1-1, is DVKVTQSSRYLVKRTGEKVFLECVQDMDHENMFWYRQDPGLGLRLIYFSYDVKMKEKGDIPEGYSVSREKKERFSLILESASTNQTSMYLCASSLGVTEAFFGQGTRLTVV.

In nucleotides, the CDR3 is TGTGCCAGCAGCTTCAGGGGCTATAGCACAGATACGCAGTATTTT. It is translated as CASSFRGYSTDTQYF. V usage is TRBV7-2 and J usage is TRBJ2-3; weak D call: TRBD1 (6 bases). Germline CDR1 is SGHTA and CDR2 is FQGNSA. The CDR3 covers 15 residues. V was shortened by 3 bases and J by 0 bases, with 10 bases between the two germline ends.

This clone was recorded only once. The chain carries TRBV5-5 and TRBJ1-3; 7 bases are a match to TRBD1. Germline V CDR1 and CDR2: SGHKS, YYEKEE (reference sequence). The CDR3 has 13 amino acids. J lost 3 bases, V lost 8 bases, and 5 bases had no gene match. As DNA, the CDR3 is TGTGCCAGTAAGGGGGCTGATGGAAACACCATATATTTT. Translation: CASKGADGNTIYF.

The chain links TRBV5-5 to TRBJ2-5, with a weak D call TRBD2 (7 bases). The CDR3 spans 15 residues. Germline V gene lookup returns CDR1 SGHKS and CDR2 YYEKEE (reference sequence). V lost 4 bases and J lost 4, with 17 bases in between. CDR3 region: CASSLGLRGGETQYF. The CDR3 nucleotides are TGTGCCAGCAGCCTGGGACTAAGAGGGGGAGAGACCCAGTACTTC.

The V and J genes are TRBV5-5 and TRBJ1-3, with D maybe TRBD1 (5 bases). V was pared by 1 base and J by 2 bases, with 10 bases between. There are 15 residues in the CDR3. Germline V gene data show CDR1 as SGHKS and CDR2 as YYEKEE (reference sequence). CDR3 loop: CASSLWPGAGNTIYF. The DNA for the CDR3 is TGTGCCAGCAGCTTGTGGCCGGGGGCTGGAAACACCATATATTTT.

This clone was detected once. The genes are TRBV7-2 and TRBJ2-4; 9 bases agree with TRBD1. After removal of 1 base from V and 7 bases from J, the junction contained 17 bases not matched to a gene. Germline V gene sequence: CDR1 SGHTA, CDR2 FQGNSA. The CDR3 spans 19 residues. CDR3 residues: CASSLEGGKTGTGRNIQYF. CDR3 sequence (DNA): TGTGCCAGCAGCTTAGAAGGGGGGAAAACCGGGACAGGGAGGAACATTCAGTACTTC.

The CDR3 DNA sequence: TGTGCCAGCAGCTTATATGACAGGAGCAACACTGAAGCTTTCTTT. This encodes CASSLYDRSNTEAFF. The chain couples TRBV9 to TRBJ1-1, with D perhaps TRBD1 (6 bases). There are 15 residues in the CDR3. From germline, CDR1 is SGDLS and CDR2 YYNGEE. Trimming left V 4 bases short and J 2 bases short, with 15 bases between.